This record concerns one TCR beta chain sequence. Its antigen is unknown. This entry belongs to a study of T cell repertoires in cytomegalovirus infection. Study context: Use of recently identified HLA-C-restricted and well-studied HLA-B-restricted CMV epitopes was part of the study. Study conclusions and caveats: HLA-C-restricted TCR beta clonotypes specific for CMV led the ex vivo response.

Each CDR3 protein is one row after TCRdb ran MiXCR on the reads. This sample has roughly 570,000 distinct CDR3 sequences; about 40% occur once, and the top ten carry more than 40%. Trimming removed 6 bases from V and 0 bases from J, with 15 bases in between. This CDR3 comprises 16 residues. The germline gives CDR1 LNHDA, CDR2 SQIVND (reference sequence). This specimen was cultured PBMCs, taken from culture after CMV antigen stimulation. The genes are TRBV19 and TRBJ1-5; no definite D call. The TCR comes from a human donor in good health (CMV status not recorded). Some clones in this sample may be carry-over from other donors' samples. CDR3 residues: CASSSPRTISNQPQHF. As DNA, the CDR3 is TGTGCCAGTAGCTCGCCTCGGACCATTAGCAATCAGCCCCAGCATTTT.